These 8 T cell receptor beta chains share one sample of origin, sequenced in a study of blood T cells in healthy people across ages. For the second PCR, which ran for about 6 to 12 cycles, a sample-barcoded 5' primer and a J-beta primer mix were used. TCRdb re-called the 5' RACE reads with MiXCR, one entry per CDR3 protein. This sample carries 1,500,000 or so distinct CDR3 sequences, 59% of them seen once, and the ten largest clones take 6.5% to 8%. The source material was blood. Receptors were obtained from a man younger than 35 in good health.

The CDR3: CSARDQGPGGELFF. The DNA of the CDR3 is TGCAGTGCTAGAGACCAGGGGCCTGGCGGGGAGCTGTTTTTT. The chain recombines TRBV20-1 with TRBJ2-2; D is perhaps TRBD1 (6 bases). V lost 0 bases and J 7 bases, leaving 12 bases between the germline ends. The CDR3 is 14 residues long. Germline CDR1 reads DFQATT; CDR2 reads SNEGSKA (reference sequence).

This clonotype has more than one count but fewer than ten. This chain connects TRBV25-1 to TRBJ1-1; tentatively, D is TRBD1 (5 bases). The V gene's germline CDR1 is MGHDK and CDR2 SYGVNS. Deletions cut 1 base from V and 6 bases from J, with 21 bases between. There are 17 residues in the CDR3. The CDR3 nucleotides are TGTGCCAGCAGTGAATCCAAGCAGGGAACCGGGGCCCCTGAAGCTTTCTTT. It translates to CASSESKQGTGAPEAFF.

The chain combines TRBV9 with TRBJ2-3; D is perhaps TRBD1 or TRBD2 (5 bases each). Germline-derived CDR1 and CDR2 are SGDLS and YYNGEE. The V and J ends lost 2 bases and 4 bases respectively, with 8 bases between them. The CDR3 consists of 13 residues. CDR3 loop: CASSVGDPDTQYF. In DNA form, the CDR3 reads TGTGCCAGCAGCGTGGGGGACCCAGATACGCAGTATTTT. The entire variable domain, with the rest obtained from reference TRBV9 and TRBJ2-3, is as follows: DSGVTQTPKHLITATGQRVTLRCSPRSGDLSVYWYQQSLDQGLQFLIQYYNGEERAKGNILERFSAQQFPDLHSELNLSSLELGDSALYFCASSVGDPDTQYFGPGTRLTVL.

The chain employs TRBV28 and TRBJ2-3; TRBD2 aligns across 10 bases. This CDR3 region has 15 residues. The J segment lost 2 bases and the V segment lost 4 bases, leaving 3 bases of the junction unmatched. From germline, CDR1 is MDHEN and CDR2 SYDVKM. The CDR3 reads CASSSAGGYTDTQYF. CDR3 sequence (DNA): TGTGCCAGCAGTTCAGCGGGGGGGTACACAGATACGCAGTATTTT. The full variable domain, in which reference TRBV28 and TRBJ2-3 provide the parts outside the CDR3, is DVKVTQSSRYLVKRTGEKVFLECVQDMDHENMFWYRQDPGLGLRLIYFSYDVKMKEKGDIPEGYSVSREKKERFSLILESASTNQTSMYLCASSSAGGYTDTQYFGPGTRLTVL.

The chain couples TRBV28 to TRBJ2-4; either TRBD1 or TRBD2 may supply D (5 bases each). The J call may be wrong; the DNA end is better matched by TRBJ2-7. Per germline, CDR1 MDHEN and CDR2 SYDVKM. The CDR3 has 14 residues. The CDR3 spells CASSFGDQTYEQYF. The CDR3, as DNA: TGTGCCAGCAGTTTTGGGGACCAGACCTACGAGCAGTACTTC.

This chain uses TRBV3-1 with TRBJ2-7; possibly TRBD1 for D (6 bases). The CDR3 covers 15 residues. V lost 2 bases, J lost 1 base, and 12 bases lay in between. Germline CDR1 LGHDT, CDR2 YNNKEL (reference sequence). The CDR3: CASSQPGTMSYEQYF. The CDR3 DNA is TGTGCCAGCAGCCAACCCGGGACAATGTCCTACGAGCAGTACTTC.

The chain combines TRBV6-1 with TRBJ2-4, with 8 bases aligning to TRBD1. The assigned J gene may be wrong: the sequence end matches TRBJ2-5 better. The CDR3 totals 18 residues. Germline V gene lookup returns CDR1 MNHNS and CDR2 SASEGT. CDR3 coding DNA: TGTGCCAGCAGTGAAGAGAGGTACGGGACAGGCCCTCAAGAGACCCAGTACTTC. Amino acid sequence: CASSEERYGTGPQETQYF.

The chain has TRBV10-3 and TRBJ2-7, with D tentatively TRBD1 (5 bases). In germline, CDR1 is ENHRY, CDR2 SYGVKD. Trimming pared 2 bases from V and 4 bases from J, leaving 9 bases between. The length of the CDR3 is 13 residues. This CDR3 is CAISEAQGYEQYF. The DNA of the CDR3 is TGTGCCATCAGTGAGGCTCAGGGATACGAGCAGTACTTC.